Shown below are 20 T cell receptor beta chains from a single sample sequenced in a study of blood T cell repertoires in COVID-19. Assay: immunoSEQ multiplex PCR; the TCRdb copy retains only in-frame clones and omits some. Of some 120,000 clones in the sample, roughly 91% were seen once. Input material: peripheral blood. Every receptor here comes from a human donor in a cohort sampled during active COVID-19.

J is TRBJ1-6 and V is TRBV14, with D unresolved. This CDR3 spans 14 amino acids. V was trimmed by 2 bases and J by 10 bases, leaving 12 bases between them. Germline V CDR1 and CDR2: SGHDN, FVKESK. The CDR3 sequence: CASSQRGFGSPLHF. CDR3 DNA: TGTGCCAGCAGCCAACGAGGGTTTGGATCACCCCTCCACTTT.

The CDR3 region has the DNA TGTGCCAGCGCGGAGGGTGCAGGGAAGGAAAAACTGTTTTTT. Translation gives CASAEGAGKEKLFF. The chain is built from TRBV5-6 and TRBJ1-4, with D perhaps TRBD1 (5 bases). The CDR3 spans 14 residues. Germline CDR1 and CDR2: SGHDT and YYEEEE. The V gene lost 7 bases and the J gene lost 8 bases, with 18 bases spanning the gap. Together with reference TRBV5-6 and TRBJ1-4, the CDR3 gives the full variable domain: DAGVTQSPTHLIKTRGQQVTLRCSPKSGHDTVSWYQQALGQGPQFIFQYYEEEERQRGNFPDRFSGHQFPNYSSELNVNALLLGDSALYLCASAEGAGKEKLFFGSGTQLSVL.

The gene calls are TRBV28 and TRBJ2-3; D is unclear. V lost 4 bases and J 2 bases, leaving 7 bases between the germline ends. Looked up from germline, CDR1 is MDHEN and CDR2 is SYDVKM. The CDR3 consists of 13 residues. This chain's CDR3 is CASSSRNTDTQYF. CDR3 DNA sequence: TGTGCCAGCAGTTCGAGGAACACAGATACGCAGTATTTT.

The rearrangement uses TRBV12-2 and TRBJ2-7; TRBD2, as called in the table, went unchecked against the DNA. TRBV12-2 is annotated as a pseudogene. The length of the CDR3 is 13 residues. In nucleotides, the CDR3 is TGTGCAAGTCGCTTAGAGGCCGGGGGGGAGCAGTACTTC. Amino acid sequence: CASRLEAGGEQYF.

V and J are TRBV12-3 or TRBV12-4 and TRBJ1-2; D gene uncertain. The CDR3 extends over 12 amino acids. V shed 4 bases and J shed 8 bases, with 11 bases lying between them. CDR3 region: CASSSDRGGYTF. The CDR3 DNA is TGTGCCAGCAGTTCGGACCGCGGGGGCTACACCTTC.

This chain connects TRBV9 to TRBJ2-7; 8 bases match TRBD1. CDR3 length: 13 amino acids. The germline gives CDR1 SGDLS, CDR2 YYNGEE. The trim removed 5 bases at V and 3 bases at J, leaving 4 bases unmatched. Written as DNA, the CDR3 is TGTGCCAGCAGTTCTGACAGGGGCTACGAGCAGTACTTC. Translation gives CASSSDRGYEQYF.

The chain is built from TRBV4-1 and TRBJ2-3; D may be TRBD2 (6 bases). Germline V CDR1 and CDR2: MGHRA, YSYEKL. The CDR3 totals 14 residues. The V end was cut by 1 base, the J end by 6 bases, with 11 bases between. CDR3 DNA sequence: TGCGCCAGCAGCCAAGGACTAGGTCTGGATACGCAGTATTTT. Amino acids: CASSQGLGLDTQYF.

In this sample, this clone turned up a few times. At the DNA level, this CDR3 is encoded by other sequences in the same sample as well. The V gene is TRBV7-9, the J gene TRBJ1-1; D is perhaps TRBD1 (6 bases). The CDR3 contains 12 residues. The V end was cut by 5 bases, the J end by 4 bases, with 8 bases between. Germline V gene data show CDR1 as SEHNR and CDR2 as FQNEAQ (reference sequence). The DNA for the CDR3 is TGTGCCAGCAGCAGCAGGGGCACTGAAGCTTTCTTT. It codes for CASSSRGTEAFF.

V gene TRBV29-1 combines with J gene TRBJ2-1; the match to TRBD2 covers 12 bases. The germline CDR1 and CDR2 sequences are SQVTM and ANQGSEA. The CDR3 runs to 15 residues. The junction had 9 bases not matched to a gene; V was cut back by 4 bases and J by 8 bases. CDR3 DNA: TGCAGCGTTGGAGGGTCCGGACTAGCGGGATATGAGCAGTTCTTC. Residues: CSVGGSGLAGYEQFF.

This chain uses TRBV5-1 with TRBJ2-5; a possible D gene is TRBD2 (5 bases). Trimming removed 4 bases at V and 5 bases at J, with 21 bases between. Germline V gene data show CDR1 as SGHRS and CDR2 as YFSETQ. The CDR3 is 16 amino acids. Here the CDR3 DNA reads TGCGCCAGCAGCCCGGGGAGCGAGGGTCATGAGGAGACCCAGTACTTC. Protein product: CASSPGSEGHEETQYF. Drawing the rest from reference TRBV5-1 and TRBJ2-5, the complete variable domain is KAGVTQTPRYLIKTRGQQVTLSCSPISGHRSVSWYQQTPGQGLQFLFEYFSETQRNKGNFPGRFSGRQFSNSRSEMNVSTLELGDSALYLCASSPGSEGHEETQYFGPGTRLLVL.

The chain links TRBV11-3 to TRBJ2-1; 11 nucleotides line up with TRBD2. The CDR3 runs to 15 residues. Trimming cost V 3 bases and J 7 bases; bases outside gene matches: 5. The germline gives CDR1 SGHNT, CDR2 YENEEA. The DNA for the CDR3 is TGTGCCAGCAGCTTTAGCGGGAGGGCCGGGAATGAGCAGTTCTTC. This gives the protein CASSFSGRAGNEQFF.

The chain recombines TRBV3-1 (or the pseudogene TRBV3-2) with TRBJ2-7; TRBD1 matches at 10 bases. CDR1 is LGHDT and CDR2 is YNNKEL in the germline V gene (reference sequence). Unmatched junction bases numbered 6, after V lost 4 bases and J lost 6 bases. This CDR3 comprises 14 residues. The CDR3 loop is CASSPGTGESEQYF. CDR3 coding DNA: TGTGCCAGCAGCCCAGGGACAGGGGAGAGCGAGCAGTACTTC.

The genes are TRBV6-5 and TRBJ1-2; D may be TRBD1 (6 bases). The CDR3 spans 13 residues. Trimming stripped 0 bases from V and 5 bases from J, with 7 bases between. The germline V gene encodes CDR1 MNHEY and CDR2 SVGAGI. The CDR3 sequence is CASSYSQGYGYTF. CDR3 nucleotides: TGTGCCAGCAGTTACTCACAGGGTTATGGCTACACCTTC.

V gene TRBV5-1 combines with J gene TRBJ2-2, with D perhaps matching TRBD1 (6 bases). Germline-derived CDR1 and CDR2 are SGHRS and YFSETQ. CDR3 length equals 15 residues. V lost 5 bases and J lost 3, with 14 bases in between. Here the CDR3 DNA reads TGCGCCAGCAGAAAACAGGGCCGGGACACCGGGGAGCTGTTTTTT. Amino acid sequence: CASRKQGRDTGELFF.

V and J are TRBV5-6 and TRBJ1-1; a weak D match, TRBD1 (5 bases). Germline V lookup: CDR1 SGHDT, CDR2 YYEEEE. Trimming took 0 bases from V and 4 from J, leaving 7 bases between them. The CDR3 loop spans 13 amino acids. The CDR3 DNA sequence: TGTGCCAGCAGCTTGGTGGGGCTCACTGAAGCTTTCTTT. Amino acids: CASSLVGLTEAFF.

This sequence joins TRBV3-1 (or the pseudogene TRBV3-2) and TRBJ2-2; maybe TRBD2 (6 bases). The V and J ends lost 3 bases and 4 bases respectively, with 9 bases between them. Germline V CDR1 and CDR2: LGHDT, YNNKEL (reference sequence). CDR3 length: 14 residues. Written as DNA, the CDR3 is TGTGCCAGCAGCCAGGGGGGTAGCACCGGGGAGCTGTTTTTT. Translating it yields CASSQGGSTGELFF.

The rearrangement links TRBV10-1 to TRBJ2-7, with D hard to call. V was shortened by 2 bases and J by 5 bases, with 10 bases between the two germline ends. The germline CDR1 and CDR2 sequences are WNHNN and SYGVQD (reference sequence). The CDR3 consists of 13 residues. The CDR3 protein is CASSERLEDEQYF. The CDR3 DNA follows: TGCGCCAGCAGTGAGAGGCTAGAGGACGAGCAGTACTTC.

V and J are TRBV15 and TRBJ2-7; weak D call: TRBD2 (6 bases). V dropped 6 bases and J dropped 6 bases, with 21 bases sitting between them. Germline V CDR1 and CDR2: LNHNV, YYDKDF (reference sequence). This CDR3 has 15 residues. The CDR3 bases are TGTGCCACCAGTGACGTTCTTCAGGCGGGGAGCGAGCAGTACTTC. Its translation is CATSDVLQAGSEQYF.

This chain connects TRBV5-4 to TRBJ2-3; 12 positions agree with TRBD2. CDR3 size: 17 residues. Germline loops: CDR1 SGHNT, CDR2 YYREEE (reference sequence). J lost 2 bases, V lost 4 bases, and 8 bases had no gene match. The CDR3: CASSVASGRDYTDTQYF. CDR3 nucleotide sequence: TGTGCCAGCAGCGTGGCTAGCGGGAGGGATTACACAGATACGCAGTATTTT. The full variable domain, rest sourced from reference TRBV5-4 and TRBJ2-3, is ETGVTQSPTHLIKTRGQQVTLRCSSQSGHNTVSWYQQALGQGPQFIFQYYREEENGRGNFPPRFSGLQFPNYSSELNVNALELDDSALYLCASSVASGRDYTDTQYFGPGTRLTVL.

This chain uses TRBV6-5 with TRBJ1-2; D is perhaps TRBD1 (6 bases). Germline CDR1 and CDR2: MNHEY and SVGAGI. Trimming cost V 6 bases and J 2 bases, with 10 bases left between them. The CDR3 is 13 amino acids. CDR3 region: CASRLDRNYGYTF. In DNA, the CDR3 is TGTGCCAGCAGGCTGGACAGAAACTATGGCTACACCTTC.